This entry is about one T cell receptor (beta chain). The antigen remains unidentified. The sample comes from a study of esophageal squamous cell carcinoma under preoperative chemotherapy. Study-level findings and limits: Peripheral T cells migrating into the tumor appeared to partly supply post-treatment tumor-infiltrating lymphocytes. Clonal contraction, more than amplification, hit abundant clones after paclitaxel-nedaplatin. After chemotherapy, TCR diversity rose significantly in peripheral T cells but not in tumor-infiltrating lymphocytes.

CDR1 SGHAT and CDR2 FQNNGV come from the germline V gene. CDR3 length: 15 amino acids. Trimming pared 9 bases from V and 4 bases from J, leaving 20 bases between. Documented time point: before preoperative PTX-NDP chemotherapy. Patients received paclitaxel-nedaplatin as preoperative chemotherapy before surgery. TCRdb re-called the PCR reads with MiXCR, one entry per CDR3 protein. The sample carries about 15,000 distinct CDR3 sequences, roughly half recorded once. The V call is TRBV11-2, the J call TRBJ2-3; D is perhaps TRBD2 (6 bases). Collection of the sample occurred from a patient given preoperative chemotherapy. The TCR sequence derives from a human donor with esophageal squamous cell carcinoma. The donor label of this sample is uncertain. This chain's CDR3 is CARGLDGGDPDTQYF. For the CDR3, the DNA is TGTGCCAGGGGCCTAGACGGGGGAGACCCAGATACGCAGTATTTT. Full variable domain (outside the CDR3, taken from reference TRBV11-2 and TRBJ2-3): EAGVAQSPRYKIIEKRQSVAFWCNPISGHATLYWYQQILGQGPKLLIQFQNNGVVDDSQLPKDRFSAERLKGVDSTLKIQPAKLEDSAVYLCARGLDGGDPDTQYFGPGTRLTVL.